This T cell receptor (beta chain) comes out of a study of ipilimumab plus nivolumab after autologous stem cell transplantation. Worth noting for this clone: Its matching antigen is unknown.

Study findings and constraints: TCR repertoire, Treg phenotype and gut microbiota reportedly support more study of this approach.

Method: immunoSEQ multiplex PCR; TCRdb's copy keeps in-frame clones and lacks some. The repertoire holds fewer than 15,000 clones, with around 73% as singletons. Trimming left V 2 bases short and J 5 bases short, with 7 bases between. This CDR3 has 13 amino acids. Germline CDR1 is KGHSH and CDR2 is LQKENI. The genes are TRBV18 and TRBJ1-5, with a tentative D call TRBD1 (5 bases). This sequence was found in a male donor with diffuse large B-cell lymphoma. Sequences were derived from PBMCs, sampled in a trial of ipilimumab plus nivolumab as post-transplant consolidation. CDR3 sequence: CASSPLGDQPQHF. The CDR3 coding sequence is TGTGCCAGCTCACCATTGGGGGATCAGCCCCAGCATTTT.